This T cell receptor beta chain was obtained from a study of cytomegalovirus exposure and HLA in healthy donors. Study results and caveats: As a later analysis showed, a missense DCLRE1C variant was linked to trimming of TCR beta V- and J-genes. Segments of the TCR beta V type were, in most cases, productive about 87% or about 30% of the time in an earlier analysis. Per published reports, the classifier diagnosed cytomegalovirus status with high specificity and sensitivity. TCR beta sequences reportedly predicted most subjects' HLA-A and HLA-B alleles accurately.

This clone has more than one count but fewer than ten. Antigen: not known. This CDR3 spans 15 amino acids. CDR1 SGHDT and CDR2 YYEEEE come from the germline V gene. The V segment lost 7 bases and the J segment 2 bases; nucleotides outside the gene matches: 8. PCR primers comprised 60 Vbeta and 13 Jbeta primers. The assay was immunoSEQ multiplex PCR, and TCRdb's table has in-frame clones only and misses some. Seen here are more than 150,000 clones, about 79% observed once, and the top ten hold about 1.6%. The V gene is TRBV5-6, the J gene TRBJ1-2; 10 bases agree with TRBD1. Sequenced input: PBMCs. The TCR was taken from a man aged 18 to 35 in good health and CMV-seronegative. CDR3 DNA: TGTGCCAGCTGCCCGGGACAGGGGAGAAACTATGGCTACACCTTC. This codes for CASCPGQGRNYGYTF.